The 27 T cell receptor beta chains presented below share a single source sample, sequenced in a study of T-cell reconstitution after alpha-beta-depleted transplantation in children. Library preparation (for TCRbeta) was performed with unique molecular identifiers. TCRdb redid the calling of the PCR reads with MiXCR, one entry per CDR3 protein. This sample has about 250,000 distinct CDR3 sequences, with 24% found just once. The sample here was PBMCs, mostly from graft donor cells, taken 360 days after TCRalphabeta/CD19-depleted stem cell transplant. All receptors derive from a female patient aged 2-15 years who had a stem cell transplant for congenital amegakaryocytic thrombocytopenia, so the T cells may come from the graft donor.

This clonotype was counted a single time. V usage is TRBV7-6 and J usage is TRBJ2-1, with D tentatively TRBD2 (5 bases). The CDR3 covers 19 residues. Trimming removed 2 bases from V and 5 bases from J, with 25 bases in between. Germline CDR1 is SGHVS and CDR2 is FNYEAQ. CDR3 protein: CASSLSEGSGIPSDNEQFF. DNA for the CDR3: TGTGCCAGCAGCTTATCAGAGGGTTCTGGTATACCCTCGGACAATGAGCAGTTCTTC. Using reference TRBV7-6 and TRBJ2-1 for the parts outside the CDR3, the full variable domain is GAGVSQSPRYKVTKRGQDVALRCDPISGHVSLYWYRQALGQGPEFLTYFNYEAQQDKSGLPNDRFSAERPEGSISTLTIQRTEQRDSAMYRCASSLSEGSGIPSDNEQFFGPGTRLTVL.

This clonotype appeared many times. The CDR3 coding sequence is TGTGCCAGCAGTCCATTACCAGGGGCTCGAAATGAGCAGTTCTTC. It encodes CASSPLPGARNEQFF. J is TRBJ2-1 and V is TRBV28, with D possibly being TRBD1 (6 bases). The CDR3 sequence is 15 residues long. V was cut by 5 bases and J by 7 bases, with 18 bases left in between. The germline V gene encodes CDR1 MDHEN and CDR2 SYDVKM.

In its sample, this clonotype was seen many times. The genes are TRBV12-3 or TRBV12-4 and TRBJ2-1; the match to TRBD2 covers 8 bases. V lost 5 bases, J lost 3 bases, and 0 bases stayed unmatched. The CDR3 is made up of 13 amino acids. CDR3 protein: CASSSGSYNEQFF. The CDR3 nucleotides are TGTGCCAGCAGTAGCGGGAGCTACAATGAGCAGTTCTTC.

This clonotype occurred a few times. The chain links TRBV12-3 or TRBV12-4 to TRBJ2-5, with TRBD1 identical over 9 bases. The CDR3 is 14 residues long. With V trimmed by 6 bases and J by 6 bases, 8 bases remained unmatched. The CDR3 sequence: CASRLTGGEKTQYF. CDR3 DNA sequence: TGTGCCAGCAGACTTACAGGGGGCGAAAAGACCCAGTACTTC.

The chain has TRBV4-3 and TRBJ2-3; D is perhaps TRBD1 (6 bases). Germline CDR1 and CDR2: LGHNA and YSLEER. The CDR3 has 16 amino acids. V shed 0 bases and J shed 3 bases, with 13 bases lying between them. The CDR3 protein is CASSQEFAGTTDTQYF. In nucleotides, the CDR3 is TGCGCCAGCAGCCAAGAATTTGCCGGGACAACAGATACGCAGTATTTT.

This clonotype appeared a few times. The chain has TRBV20-1 and TRBJ2-2; D ambiguous. From germline, CDR1 is DFQATT and CDR2 SNEGSKA (reference sequence). Trimming stripped 4 bases from V and 9 bases from J, with 21 bases between. The CDR3 is 15 residues long. The CDR3 DNA follows: TGCAGTGCTATACCGGCCTGGCGGTGGACCCGGGAGCTGTTTTTT. This translates into CSAIPAWRWTRELFF.

The chain joins TRBV3-1 to TRBJ2-6, with 7 bases identical to TRBD2. Trimming at V came to 1 base and at J to 3 bases, leaving 9 bases not matched to a gene. The CDR3 has 18 residues. Germline V gene sequence: CDR1 LGHDT, CDR2 YNNKEL (reference sequence). The CDR3 here is CASSQALGGGSGANVLTF. The CDR3 DNA is TGTGCCAGCAGCCAAGCTCTCGGCGGGGGAAGTGGGGCCAACGTCCTGACTTTC.

This clonotype appeared many times. The chain combines TRBV29-1 with TRBJ2-3, with 7 nucleotides matching TRBD1. V trimming: 8 bases; J trimming: 6 bases; junction bases outside the gene matches: 8. The germline V gene encodes CDR1 SQVTM and CDR2 ANQGSEA. CDR3 length equals 12 residues. CDR3 region: CSTGGQMDTQYF. CDR3 coding DNA: TGCAGCACTGGGGGACAGATGGATACGCAGTATTTT.

This clonotype was detected only once. The chain is built from TRBV11-3 and TRBJ2-2; no definite D call. With 5 bases removed from V and 5 bases from J, the gap between germline ends came to 15 bases. The CDR3 extends over 15 amino acids. In germline, CDR1 is SGHNT, CDR2 YENEEA. Here the CDR3 DNA reads TGTGCCAGCAGCCCCCAGTGGGGAAGTACCGGGGAGCTGTTTTTT. It codes for CASSPQWGSTGELFF.

This clonotype turned up a few times. The CDR3 loop is CASSQGGRTYEQYF. The CDR3 bases are TGTGCCAGCAGCCAAGGGGGGAGAACCTACGAGCAGTACTTC. V usage is TRBV3-1 and J usage is TRBJ2-7; D assignment may be TRBD1 or TRBD2 (5 bases each). V was cut by 1 base and J by 2 bases, with 9 bases left in between. From germline, CDR1 is LGHDT and CDR2 YNNKEL (reference sequence). The CDR3 sequence is 14 residues long.

J is TRBJ2-1 and V is TRBV28; D gene ambiguous. The CDR3 length is 14 residues. The V and J ends lost 4 bases and 2 bases respectively, with 9 bases between them. Germline CDR1 MDHEN, CDR2 SYDVKM. CDR3 bases: TGTGCCAGCAGTTCGACCCGGGCCTACAATGAGCAGTTCTTC. This sequence encodes CASSSTRAYNEQFF.

This clonotype was seen repeatedly, ten times or more. J is TRBJ2-3 and V is TRBV7-6; 7 bases line up with TRBD2. The CDR3 runs to 17 residues. Per germline, CDR1 SGHVS and CDR2 FNYEAQ. V lost 2 bases and J lost 0; bases outside the gene matches: 8. CDR3 sequence (DNA): TGTGCCAGCAGCTTATTTTCGGCTAGCGGAAGCACAGATACGCAGTATTTT. Translation gives CASSLFSASGSTDTQYF.

The gene calls are TRBV28 and TRBJ2-7, with D possibly being TRBD2 (5 bases). Between the trimmed V and J ends, which lost 4 bases and 3 bases, there was a span of 10 bases. CDR1 and CDR2 from the germline V gene are MDHEN and SYDVKM. The CDR3 covers 13 residues. The CDR3 region has the DNA TGTGCCAGCAGTTCTGCTAGCTACTACGAGCAGTACTTC. It translates to CASSSASYYEQYF.

The chain recombines TRBV9 with TRBJ1-5; 8 nucleotides agree with TRBD1. Germline V gene lookup returns CDR1 SGDLS and CDR2 YYNGEE. The length of the CDR3 is 15 residues. The V gene end was trimmed by 0 bases and the J gene end by 4 bases; junction bases not matched to a gene: 3. CDR3 loop: CASSVAGDRNQPQHF. CDR3 sequence (DNA): TGTGCCAGCAGCGTAGCCGGGGACAGGAATCAGCCCCAGCATTTT. Filled out from reference TRBV9 and TRBJ1-5, the complete variable domain reads DSGVTQTPKHLITATGQRVTLRCSPRSGDLSVYWYQQSLDQGLQFLIQYYNGEERAKGNILERFSAQQFPDLHSELNLSSLELGDSALYFCASSVAGDRNQPQHFGDGTRLSIL.

Details on this clonotype: Given a much more abundant clone one base away, this may be a read error. V is TRBV27 and J is TRBJ2-7; D might be TRBD1 (6 bases). This CDR3 contains 15 residues. Trimming took 2 bases from V and 3 from J, leaving 14 bases between them. Germline V gene sequence: CDR1 MNHEY, CDR2 SMNVEV (reference sequence). CDR3 loop: CASSLPGQPLYEQYF. The CDR3 DNA reads TGTGCCAGCAGTTTACCTGGACAGCCACTCTACGAGCAGTACTTC.

The table lists this clonotype with a few counts. V and J are TRBV14 and TRBJ2-5; no reliable D call. Germline CDR1 and CDR2: SGHDN and FVKESK. Trimming removed 3 bases at V and 5 bases at J, with 10 bases between. CDR3 length: 13 residues. As DNA, the CDR3 is TGTGCCAGCAGCCATGGCTCGTGGGAGACCCAGTACTTC. Translated, it gives CASSHGSWETQYF.

The chain links TRBV4-1 to TRBJ1-5; D is ambiguous. Deletions cut 3 bases from V and 6 bases from J, with 12 bases between. The CDR3 extends over 14 amino acids. The germline CDR1 and CDR2 sequences are MGHRA and YSYEKL. CDR3 region: CASSQDRQRQPQHF. The CDR3, as DNA: TGCGCCAGCAGCCAGGACCGCCAACGTCAGCCCCAGCATTTT.

This clonotype was found a few times. The V call is TRBV7-2, the J call TRBJ1-2; 12 bases are a match to TRBD1. This CDR3 is 14 amino acids long. Germline V CDR1 and CDR2: SGHTA, FQGNSA. V was clipped by 6 bases and J by 7 bases; unmatched bases: 6. The CDR3, as DNA: TGTGCCAGCAGATCCGGGACAGGGGGCACTGGCTACACCTTC. Protein: CASRSGTGGTGYTF. Full variable domain (rest looked up from reference TRBV7-2 and TRBJ1-2): GAGVSQSPSNKVTEKGKDVELRCDPISGHTALYWYRQSLGQGLEFLIYFQGNSAPDKSGLPSDRFSAERTGGSVSTLTIQRTQQEDSAVYLCASRSGTGGTGYTFGSGTRLTVV.

This clonotype occurred a few times. The J gene is TRBJ1-2, the V gene TRBV29-1; D might be TRBD1 (6 bases). Trimming removed 4 bases from V and 8 bases from J, with 17 bases in between. From germline, CDR1 is SQVTM and CDR2 ANQGSEA. The CDR3 consists of 13 residues. The DNA for the CDR3 is TGCAGCGTTGTTGCCAGGGGAGGTGTGGGCTACACCTTC. It encodes CSVVARGGVGYTF.

V is TRBV6-6 and J is TRBJ2-1, with unresolved D. The CDR3 consists of 11 residues. Trimming removed 2 bases from V and 13 bases from J, with 9 bases in between. CDR1 is MNHNY and CDR2 is SVGAGI in the germline V gene (reference sequence). The CDR3 is CASSYRLDQFF. The CDR3 DNA reads TGTGCCAGCAGTTACCGGCTTGATCAGTTCTTC.

The CDR3 loop is CASSLPFRPETQYF. Written as DNA, the CDR3 is TGTGCCAGCAGCCTGCCCTTTCGGCCGGAGACCCAGTACTTC. The chain joins TRBV7-2 to TRBJ2-5; D gene uncertain. The CDR3 is made up of 14 amino acids. In germline, CDR1 is SGHTA, CDR2 FQGNSA. Deletions cut 5 bases from V and 5 bases from J, with 15 bases between.

This chain links TRBV5-6 with TRBJ2-1; 7 positions match TRBD2. The CDR3 runs to 15 residues. Germline V gene sequence: CDR1 SGHDT, CDR2 YYEEEE. The J segment lost 7 bases and the V segment lost 0 bases, leaving 7 bases of the junction unmatched. For the CDR3, the DNA is TGTGCCAGCAGCTTGGTCACTAGCGCTGTGAATGAGCAGTTCTTC. Encoded protein: CASSLVTSAVNEQFF.

This clonotype was seen more than once but under ten times. The chain couples TRBV7-8 to TRBJ2-4; maybe TRBD2 (5 bases). V was pared by 5 bases and J by 1 base, with 12 bases between. Germline CDR1 SGHVS, CDR2 FQNEAQ. The CDR3 runs 15 residues. The CDR3 nucleotides are TGTGCCAGCAGCCCATCCTCGGGGGCCAAAAACATTCAGTACTTC. This codes for CASSPSSGAKNIQYF.

This chain joins TRBV4-1 and TRBJ2-1; D is undetermined. Germline lookup yields CDR1 MGHRA and CDR2 YSYEKL. Trimming removed 0 bases at V and 4 bases at J, with 13 bases between. The CDR3 totals 16 residues. The CDR3 DNA is TGCGCCAGCAGCCAAGAGCCGGCCCAGACATACAATGAGCAGTTCTTC. Its protein product is CASSQEPAQTYNEQFF.

This clonotype was observed a few times. CDR3 in DNA: TGCAGTGCTAGATACCCTGAGCCCGGGACAATCACCTACAATGAGCAGTTCTTC. Its translation is CSARYPEPGTITYNEQFF. This rearrangement joins TRBV20-1 to TRBJ2-1; perhaps TRBD1 as D (6 bases). The CDR3 has 18 amino acids. Trimming removed 2 bases at V and 2 bases at J, with 22 bases between. Per the germline V gene, CDR1 is DFQATT and CDR2 is SNEGSKA (reference sequence).

The V gene is TRBV3-1, the J gene TRBJ1-1; 9 nucleotides agree with TRBD1. The CDR3 is 12 residues long. Germline CDR1 LGHDT, CDR2 YNNKEL (reference sequence). J was trimmed by 10 bases and V by 11 bases; bases with no gene match: 11. The CDR3 region is CASSTGTGLAFF. In DNA form, the CDR3 reads TGTGCCTCTTCAACCGGGACAGGGTTAGCTTTCTTT.

This sequence joins TRBV4-2 and TRBJ2-7, with 7 bases matching TRBD2. Germline assignment: CDR1 LGHNA and CDR2 YNFKEQ. Trimming cost V 2 bases and J 0 bases; bases outside gene matches: 7. The CDR3 totals 16 residues. This CDR3 is CASSQNLQRGSYEQYF. The CDR3 DNA sequence: TGTGCCAGCAGCCAAAACCTCCAGCGGGGCTCCTACGAGCAGTACTTC.